This TCR beta chain comes out of a study of Ad26.COV2.S vaccination and SARS-CoV-2 variants. Study at large: Once, or twice with 56 days between doses, Ad26.COV2.S was given intramuscularly.

The germline V and J ends were trimmed by 0 bases and 5 bases, with 11 bases remaining between them. The germline CDR1 and CDR2 sequences are MNHEY and SVGAGI. There are 15 residues in the CDR3. Generated by immunoSEQ multiplex PCR, the TCRdb table keeps only in-frame clones and is missing some. The data show about 330,000 clones, with 90% seen just once and about 5.4% held by the top ten. Overall study results and limits: A substantial breadth of spike-specific CD8+ and CD4+ T cell responses after vaccination has been reported.

Note on this clone: Its antigen is currently unknown.

Sample treatment: roughly 18 received Ad26.COV2.S at low or high dose, single or two shots; 5 received placebo; per-sample allocation not given. Collection of samples fell on day 63 after the first vaccine or placebo injection. This chain joins TRBV6-5 and TRBJ1-5; D may be TRBD1 (6 bases). The origin of this receptor is a person between 18 and 59 years old who received the Ad26.COV2.S COVID-19 vaccine or a placebo. The source material was peripheral blood, sampled in a trial of Ad26.COV2.S vaccine versus placebo. The DNA for the CDR3 is TGTGCCAGCAGTTACTCAGGGGGGTGGGATCAGCCCCAGCATTTT. Protein sequence: CASSYSGGWDQPQHF.